This T cell receptor (beta chain) was captured by sequencing in a study of shared clonotypes between healthy human individuals. The protocol was immunoSEQ multiplex PCR, while the TCRdb copy is restricted to in-frame clones and leaves out a portion. Counted here are approximately 350,000 clones, 95% to 97% occurring once; the ten biggest clones make up about 0.34%. The CDR3 consists of 15 residues. In germline, CDR1 is ENHRY, CDR2 SYGVKD. With 6 bases removed from V and 0 bases from J, the gap between germline ends came to 14 bases. V and J are TRBV10-3 and TRBJ1-1; a weak D match, TRBD1 (6 bases). The sequence was collected from a man aged 30 to 39 in good health. The sample consisted of memory CD8+ T cells sorted from blood. Documented subset: CD45RO+ cells pooled with CCR7-negative TemRA cells. Written as DNA, the CDR3 is TGTGCCATCAGCAGGGGCGACCGACTGAACACTGAAGCTTTCTTT. Protein sequence: CAISRGDRLNTEAFF.